The sequence of this T cell receptor (beta chain) was determined in a study of shared clonotypes between healthy human individuals. Produced via immunoSEQ multiplex PCR; TCRdb's table is partial and in-frame only. The sample lists over a million clones; around 95% were seen once. Trimming removed 0 bases at V and 8 bases at J, with 15 bases between. Germline CDR1 reads SGHRS; CDR2 reads YFSETQ. The CDR3 is 15 amino acids. The chain uses TRBV5-1 and TRBJ2-1, with D possibly being TRBD2 (5 bases). The sequence derives from a man younger than 45 in good health. The sample consisted of naive CD4+ T cells sorted from blood. Described subset: CD45RA+ positively selected. CDR3 sequence: CASSLDGSPGDEQFF. The CDR3 coding sequence is TGCGCCAGCAGCTTGGATGGTAGCCCCGGGGATGAGCAGTTCTTC.